This entry concerns a single T cell receptor beta chain. Its antigen remains unknown. This table comes from immunoSEQ multiplex PCR, and its TCRdb copy is limited to in-frame clones, with some not included. The sample includes roughly 120,000 clones, around 94% of them seen just once. The sample is drawn from a study of graft-versus-host responses after intestinal transplantation. The CDR3 is 16 residues long. From germline, CDR1 is SGHTA and CDR2 FQGNSA. Deletions cut 3 bases from V and 6 bases from J, with 18 bases between. The sample consisted of unstimulated CD8+ T cells sorted from spleen or lymph node cells, taken before transplant. The V gene is TRBV7-2, the J gene TRBJ2-4; tentative D call: TRBD2 (7 bases). The source is a human donor who was the organ donor for an intestinal transplant. The CDR3 loop reads CASSFSRGAPRNIQYF. The DNA for the CDR3 is TGTGCCAGCAGCTTCTCCCGGGGGGCGCCTAGAAACATTCAGTACTTC.